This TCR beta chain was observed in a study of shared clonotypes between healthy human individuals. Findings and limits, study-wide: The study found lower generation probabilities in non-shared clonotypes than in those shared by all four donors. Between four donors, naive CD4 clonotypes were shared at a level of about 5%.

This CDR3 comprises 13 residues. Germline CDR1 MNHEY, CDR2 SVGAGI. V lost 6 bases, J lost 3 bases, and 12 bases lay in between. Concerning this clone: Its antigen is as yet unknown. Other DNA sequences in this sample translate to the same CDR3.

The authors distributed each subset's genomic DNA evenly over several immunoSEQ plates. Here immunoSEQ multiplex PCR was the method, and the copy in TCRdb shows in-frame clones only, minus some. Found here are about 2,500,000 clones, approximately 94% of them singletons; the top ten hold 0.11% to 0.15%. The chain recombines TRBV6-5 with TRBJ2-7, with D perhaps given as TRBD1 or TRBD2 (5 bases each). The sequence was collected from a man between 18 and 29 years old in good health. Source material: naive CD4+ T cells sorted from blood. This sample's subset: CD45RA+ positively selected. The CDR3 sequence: CASSRSGGYEQYF. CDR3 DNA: TGTGCCAGCAGCCGCAGTGGGGGCTACGAGCAGTACTTC.